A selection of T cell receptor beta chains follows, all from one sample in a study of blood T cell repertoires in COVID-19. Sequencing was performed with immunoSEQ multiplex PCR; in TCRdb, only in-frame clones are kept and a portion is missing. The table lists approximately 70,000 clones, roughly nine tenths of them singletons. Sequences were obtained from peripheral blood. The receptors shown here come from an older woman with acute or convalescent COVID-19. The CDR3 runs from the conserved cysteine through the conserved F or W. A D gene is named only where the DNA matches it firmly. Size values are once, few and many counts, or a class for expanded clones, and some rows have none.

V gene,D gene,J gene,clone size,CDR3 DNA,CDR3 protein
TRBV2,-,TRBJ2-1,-,TGTGCCAGCAGTGAATGGGGGGGGGCCAACTACAATGAGCAGTTCTTC,CASSEWGGANYNEQFF
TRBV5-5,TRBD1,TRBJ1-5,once,TGTGCCAGCAGCTTGGGACAGGGGGCCCGGGGCAATCAGCCCCAGCATTTT,CASSLGQGARGNQPQHF
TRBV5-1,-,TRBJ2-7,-,TGCGCCAGCAGCAAGGACCTAGCGCGAAACTACGAGCAGTACTTC,CASSKDLARNYEQYF
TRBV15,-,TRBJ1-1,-,TGTGCCACCAGCAGAGATATCAGTACATCGTTCTTT,CATSRDISTSFF
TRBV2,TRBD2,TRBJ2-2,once,TGTGCCAGAGGCGGGGGATACACCGGGGAGCTGTTTTTT,CARGGGYTGELFF
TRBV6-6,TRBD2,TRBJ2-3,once,TGTGCCAGCAGTCCAATAGGGACTATTAGGATTACAGATACGCAGTATTTT,CASSPIGTIRITDTQYF
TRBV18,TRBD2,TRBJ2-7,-,TGTGCCAGCTCGGCTAGCGGGGGGTTTTACGAGCAGTACTTC,CASSASGGFYEQYF
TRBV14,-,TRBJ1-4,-,TGTGCCAGCAGCAAAAGTAGGAGGGGCCAGATTGCAACTAATGAAAAACTGTTTTTT,CASSKSRRGQIATNEKLFF
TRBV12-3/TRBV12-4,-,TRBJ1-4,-,TGTGCCAGCAGTCGTTTCAGTGAAAAACTGTTTTTT,CASSRFSEKLFF
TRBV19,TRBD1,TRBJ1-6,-,TGTGCCAGTAGTATTCAGGGGGCGGGTTCACCCCTCCACTTT,CASSIQGAGSPLHF
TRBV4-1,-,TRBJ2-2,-,TGCGCCAGCAGCCAAGTCGCACAGCTCGGGGAGCTGTTTTTT,CASSQVAQLGELFF
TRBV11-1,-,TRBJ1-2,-,TGTGCCAGCAGCTCCATAGGGGCAGCCTATGGCTACACCTTC,CASSSIGAAYGYTF
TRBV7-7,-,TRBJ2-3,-,TGTGCCAGCAGCTTACAGGTAGAGTCAGATACGCAGTATTTT,CASSLQVESDTQYF
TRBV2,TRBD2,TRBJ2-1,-,TGTGCCAGCAGTGATCGGGGGGTGAGGGTTTACAATGAGCAGTTCTTC,CASSDRGVRVYNEQFF
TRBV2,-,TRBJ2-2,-,TGTGCCAGCAGACGGGGGAGGAACACCGGGGAGCTGTTTTTT,CASRRGRNTGELFF
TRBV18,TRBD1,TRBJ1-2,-,TGTGCCAGCTCAGCCGACAGGGGGCGAGGTGGCTACACCTTC,CASSADRGRGGYTF
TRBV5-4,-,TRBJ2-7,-,TGTGCCTACCAGAAGGCAGGGTATTCTTCCGAGCAGTACTTC,CAYQKAGYSSEQYF
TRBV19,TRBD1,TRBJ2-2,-,TGTGCCTCCCGGGACAGGGGGAGCGGGGTAACGAACACCGGGGAGCTGTTTTTT,CASRDRGSGVTNTGELFF
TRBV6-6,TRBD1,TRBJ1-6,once,TGTGCCAGCAGGGCGGGAGGGACAGGCAGAAATTCACCCCTCCACTTT,CASRAGGTGRNSPLHF
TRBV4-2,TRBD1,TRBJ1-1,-,TGTGCCAGCAGCCAAGACCGGGACAGGGGCACTGAAGCTTTCTTT,CASSQDRDRGTEAFF
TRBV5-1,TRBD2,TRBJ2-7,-,TGCGCCAGCAGCTTGGACCCCCGGACTAGCGGGGGGGCAGAGTACTTC,CASSLDPRTSGGAEYF
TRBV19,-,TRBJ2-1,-,TGTGCCAGCAGGGGGCCGGGAGGAGGCAATGAGCAGTTCTTC,CASRGPGGGNEQFF
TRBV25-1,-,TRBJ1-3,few,TGTGCCAGCAGTGAATTGGAGGGAGCCGACTCTGGAAACACCATATATTTT,CASSELEGADSGNTIYF
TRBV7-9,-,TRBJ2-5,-,TGTGCCAGCAGCTCCGCATGGGGGCCACAAGAGACCCAGTACTTC,CASSSAWGPQETQYF
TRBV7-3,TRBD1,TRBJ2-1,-,TGTGCCAGCAGCTCCGACAGGGGGATCTACAATGAGCAGTTCTTC,CASSSDRGIYNEQFF
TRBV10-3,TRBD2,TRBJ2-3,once,TGTGCCATCACAGAAAACGGGGGGTCCTCAGATACGCAGTATTTT,CAITENGGSSDTQYF
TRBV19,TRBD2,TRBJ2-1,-,TGTGCCAGTATGGAGCGGGGGGGCCGAAATGAGCAGTTCTTC,CASMERGGRNEQFF
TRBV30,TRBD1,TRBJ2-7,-,TGTGCCTGGGGACAGGGAGAAGGCTACGAGCAGTACTTC,CAWGQGEGYEQYF
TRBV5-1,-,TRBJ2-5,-,TGCGCCAGCAGCTTGGGTACTCAAGAGACCCAGTACTTC,CASSLGTQETQYF
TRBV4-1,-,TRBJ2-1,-,TGCGCCAGCAGCCAACCCCTGAGGGGGGGAGGATTATACAATGAGCAGTTCTTC,CASSQPLRGGGLYNEQFF
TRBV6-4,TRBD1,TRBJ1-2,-,TGTGCCAGCAGGCTGGACAGGGGGGACTATGGCTACACCTTC,CASRLDRGDYGYTF
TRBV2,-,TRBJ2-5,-,TGTGCCAGCAGTGTTAGGGGTGGGGGAGGTGAGACCCAGTACTTC,CASSVRGGGGETQYF
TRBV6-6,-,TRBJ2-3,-,TGTGCCAGCAGTCGACAAGCCGGGGTTCTGACAGATACGCAGTATTTT,CASSRQAGVLTDTQYF
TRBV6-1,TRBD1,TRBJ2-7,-,TGTGCCAGCAGCACCGACAGGGACGCCTACGAGCAGTACTTC,CASSTDRDAYEQYF
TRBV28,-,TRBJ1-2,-,TGTGCCAGCAGTTTCCCCGGCGGTGCCTATGGCTACACCTTC,CASSFPGGAYGYTF
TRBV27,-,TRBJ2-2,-,TGTGCCAGCAGTTTAGGTACAGACACCGGGGAGCTGTTTTTT,CASSLGTDTGELFF
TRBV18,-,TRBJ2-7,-,TGTGCCAGCTCACCCCGGGACACTTTTTACGAGCAGTACTTC,CASSPRDTFYEQYF
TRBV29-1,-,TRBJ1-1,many,TGCAGCGTTGGGCGGGGCTCCAACACTGAAGCTTTCTTT,CSVGRGSNTEAFF
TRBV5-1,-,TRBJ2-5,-,TGCGCCAGCAGCCGAGACAGGCAAGAGACCCAGTACTTC,CASSRDRQETQYF
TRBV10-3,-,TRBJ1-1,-,TGTGCCATCAGTCTGTACGAGGGAGGGGACACTGAAGCTTTCTTT,CAISLYEGGDTEAFF
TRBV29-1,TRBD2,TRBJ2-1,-,TGCAGCGTTGGGGCACTAGCGGGGGGCCTCTACAATGAGCAGTTCTTC,CSVGALAGGLYNEQFF
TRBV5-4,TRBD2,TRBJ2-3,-,TGTGCCAGCAGCTTGGGAGCGGGGGGGCCAGGAGATACGCAGTATTTT,CASSLGAGGPGDTQYF
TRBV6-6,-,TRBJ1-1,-,TGTGCCAGCAGTTATACCGTCCAAGGGAGCACTGAAGCTTTCTTT,CASSYTVQGSTEAFF
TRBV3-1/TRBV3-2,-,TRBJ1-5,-,TGTGCCAGCAGCCAAGATTATGGGACAACTAGCAATCAGCCCCAGCATTTT,CASSQDYGTTSNQPQHF
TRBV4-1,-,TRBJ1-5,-,TGCGCCAGCAGCCGGGACACGGTGCGGAATCAGCCCCAGCATTTT,CASSRDTVRNQPQHF
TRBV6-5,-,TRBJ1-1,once,TGTGCCGCCCGGTCGTTTCTGAACACTGAAGCTTTCTTT,CAARSFLNTEAFF
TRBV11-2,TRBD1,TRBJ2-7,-,TGTGCCAGCAGTGCATGGGGAACAGGGGGCTACGAGCAGTACTTC,CASSAWGTGGYEQYF
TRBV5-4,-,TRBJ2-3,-,TGTGCCAGCAGGGGTGCTGGGGGGAGCACAGATACGCAGTATTTT,CASRGAGGSTDTQYF
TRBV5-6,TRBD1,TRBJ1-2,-,TGTGCCAGCAGCACCTGGACAGGGCGCGGCTACACCTTC,CASSTWTGRGYTF
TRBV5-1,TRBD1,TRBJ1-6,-,TGCGCCAGCAGCGTGGGACAGGGAAATTCACCCCTCCACTTT,CASSVGQGNSPLHF
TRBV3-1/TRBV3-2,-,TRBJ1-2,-,TGTGCCAGCAGCCAAGGGCAGAATAACTATGGCTACACCTTC,CASSQGQNNYGYTF
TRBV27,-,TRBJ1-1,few,TGTGCCAGCAGTTCGAGGGTAGGGAACACTGAAGCTTTCTTT,CASSSRVGNTEAFF
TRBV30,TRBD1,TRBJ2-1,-,TGTGCCTGGAGTGGCGGTCCCGGGACAGCGTTGGGAAGGGAGCAGTTCTTC,CAWSGGPGTALGREQFF
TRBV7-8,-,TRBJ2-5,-,TGTGCCAGCAGCTTCCTTTCGAGGGCTCAGGAGACCCAGTACTTC,CASSFLSRAQETQYF
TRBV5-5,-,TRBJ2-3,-,TGTGCCAGCAGCTTTCAGGGCACAGATACGCAGTATTTT,CASSFQGTDTQYF
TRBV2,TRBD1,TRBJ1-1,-,TGTGCCAGCAGAGGAGGGACAGGGGTTGAAGCTTTCTTT,CASRGGTGVEAFF
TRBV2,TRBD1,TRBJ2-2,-,TGTGCCAGCAGCGACAGGGAACCCGGGGAGCTGTTTTTT,CASSDREPGELFF